This T cell receptor (beta chain) originates from a study of blood T cell repertoires in COVID-19. Overall study: Spain, Italy and the United States supplied samples that represented acute and convalescent COVID-19. In each case, the material was cDNA or gDNA derived from T cells, B-cell-depleted T cells, or PBMCs.

This CDR3 region has 17 residues. Losses at the gene ends were 5 bases for V and 5 bases for J; bases not matched to a gene: 15. Germline V lookup: CDR1 MNHEY, CDR2 SMNVEV (reference sequence). As processed by the authors: Amplification with reference gene primers provided the estimates of nucleated cell counts. Repertoires were generated with immunoSEQ multiplex PCR, while TCRdb's copy carries only in-frame clones and drops some. For V, J and clone size, that table is used; D and trimming come from the DNA. The sample includes 140,000 to 150,000 clones, about 83% of them seen just once. The sequencing input was peripheral blood. The rearrangement joins TRBV27 to TRBJ2-5; 9 bases match TRBD1. The TCR was taken from a woman aged 45 to 65 with active or convalescent COVID-19. CDR3 sequence reads: CASSPYQPGQGRETQYF. The CDR3 DNA reads as TGTGCCAGCAGTCCCTACCAACCGGGACAGGGTCGGGAGACCCAGTACTTC.